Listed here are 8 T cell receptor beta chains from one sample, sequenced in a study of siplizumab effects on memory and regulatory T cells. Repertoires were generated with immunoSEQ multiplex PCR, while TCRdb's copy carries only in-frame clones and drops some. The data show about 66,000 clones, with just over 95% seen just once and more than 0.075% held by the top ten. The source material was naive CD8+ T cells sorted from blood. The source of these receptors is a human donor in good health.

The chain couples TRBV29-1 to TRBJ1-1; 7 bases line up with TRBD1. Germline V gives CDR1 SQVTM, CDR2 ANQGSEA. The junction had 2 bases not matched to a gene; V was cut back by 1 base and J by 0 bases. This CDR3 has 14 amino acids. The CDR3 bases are TGCAGCGTTGAAGGGGACAGCCTGAACACTGAAGCTTTCTTT. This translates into CSVEGDSLNTEAFF.

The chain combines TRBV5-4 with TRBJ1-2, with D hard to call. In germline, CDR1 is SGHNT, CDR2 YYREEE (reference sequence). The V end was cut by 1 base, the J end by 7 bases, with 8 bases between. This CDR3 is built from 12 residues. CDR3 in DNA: TGTGCCAGCAGCTTGACAACCGGTGGCTACACCTTC. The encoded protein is CASSLTTGGYTF. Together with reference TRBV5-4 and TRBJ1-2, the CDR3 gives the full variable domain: ETGVTQSPTHLIKTRGQQVTLRCSSQSGHNTVSWYQQALGQGPQFIFQYYREEENGRGNFPPRFSGLQFPNYSSELNVNALELDDSALYLCASSLTTGGYTFGSGTRLTVV.

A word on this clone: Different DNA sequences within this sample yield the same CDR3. CDR3 sequence reads: CASSLVTGELFF. The CDR3 DNA sequence: TGTGCCAGCAGCTTAGTGACCGGGGAGCTGTTTTTT. The genes are TRBV11-2 and TRBJ2-2; D call uncertain. The CDR3 length is 12 residues. Germline CDR1 reads SGHAT; CDR2 reads FQNNGV. The V end was cut by 1 base, the J end by 5 bases, with 2 bases between.

CDR3 sequence: CATSRDKGLDTEAFF. CDR3 sequence (DNA): TGTGCCACCAGCAGAGATAAAGGGTTGGACACTGAAGCTTTCTTT. This chain links TRBV15 with TRBJ1-1; D ambiguous. Trimming cost V 0 bases and J 3 bases, with 11 bases left between them. The CDR3 contains 15 residues. CDR1 and CDR2 (germline): LNHNV, YYDKDF (reference sequence).

CDR3 sequence (DNA): TGTGCCAGTAGCCCCTTGGGGGGTGGTACTGAAGCTTTCTTT. Translation: CASSPLGGGTEAFF. This rearrangement joins TRBV19 to TRBJ1-1, with D perhaps matching TRBD1 (5 bases). This CDR3 has 14 residues. Trimming stripped 6 bases from V and 5 bases from J, with 16 bases between. Germline V gene sequence: CDR1 LNHDA, CDR2 SQIVND (reference sequence).

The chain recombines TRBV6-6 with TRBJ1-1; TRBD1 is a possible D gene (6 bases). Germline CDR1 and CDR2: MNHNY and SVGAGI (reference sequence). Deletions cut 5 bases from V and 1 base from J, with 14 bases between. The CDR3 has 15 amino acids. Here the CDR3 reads CASSKRGTQNTEAFF. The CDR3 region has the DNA TGTGCCAGCAGTAAAAGAGGGACACAGAACACTGAAGCTTTCTTT.

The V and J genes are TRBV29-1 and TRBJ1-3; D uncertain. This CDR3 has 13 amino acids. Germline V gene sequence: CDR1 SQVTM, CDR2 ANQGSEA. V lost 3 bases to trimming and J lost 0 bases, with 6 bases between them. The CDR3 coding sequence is TGCAGCGTTGATATCAGCTCTGGAAACACCATATATTTT. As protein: CSVDISSGNTIYF. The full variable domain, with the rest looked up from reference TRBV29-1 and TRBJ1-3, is SAVISQKPSRDICQRGTSLTIQCQVDSQVTMMFWYRQQPGQSLTLIATANQGSEATYESGFVIDKFPISRPNLTFSTLTVSNMSPEDSSIYLCSVDISSGNTIYFGEGSWLTVV.

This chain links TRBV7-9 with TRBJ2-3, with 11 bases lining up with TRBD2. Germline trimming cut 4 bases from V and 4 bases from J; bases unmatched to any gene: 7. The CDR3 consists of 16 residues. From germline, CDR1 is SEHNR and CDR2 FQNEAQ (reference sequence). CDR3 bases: TGTGCCAGCAGCTCCCTGACTAGCGGGGATGCAGATACGCAGTATTTT. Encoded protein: CASSSLTSGDADTQYF. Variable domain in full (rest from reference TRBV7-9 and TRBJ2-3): DTGVSQNPRHKITKRGQNVTFRCDPISEHNRLYWYRQTLGQGPEFLTYFQNEAQLEKSRLLSDRFSAERPKGSFSTLEIQRTEQGDSAMYLCASSSLTSGDADTQYFGPGTRLTVL.